These 15 T cell receptor beta chains originate from one sample sequenced in a study of T cells in Graves' hyperthyroidism and ophthalmopathy. Amplification targeted TCR beta CDR3 regions from RNA transcripts. The TCR CDR3 first-round RT-PCR relied on the HTBI primer set. TCRdb re-analysed the multiplex PCR reads in MiXCR, keeping a single row per CDR3 protein. The table lists about 570,000 distinct CDR3 sequences, under 60% of them singletons. Sequencing used peripheral blood or thyroid tissue (not recorded which). These receptors all stem from an adult woman with Graves' disease, either hyperthyroidism or ophthalmopathy (not recorded which).

This clonotype was recorded at least ten times. The chain links TRBV29-1 to TRBJ1-1; a possible D gene is TRBD1 (5 bases). Trimming shortened V by 3 bases and J by 0 bases, and 8 bases separated the two germline ends. CDR3 length: 13 amino acids. The V gene's germline CDR1 is SQVTM and CDR2 ANQGSEA. The CDR3 reads CSVDGGLNTEAFF. CDR3 in DNA: TGCAGCGTTGATGGGGGATTGAACACTGAAGCTTTCTTT.

This clonotype was picked up many times. The chain links TRBV4-1 to TRBJ2-7; 9 bases fit TRBD2. With V trimmed by 3 bases and J by 6 bases, 15 bases remained unmatched. The germline V gene has CDR1 MGHRA and CDR2 YSYEKL. This CDR3 contains 17 residues. Here the CDR3 DNA reads TGCGCCAGCAGCCAGGTGCACGCAGGACTAGCGAGCGGCGAGCAGTACTTC. Amino acid sequence: CASSQVHAGLASGEQYF.

This clonotype is a singleton in its sample. The genes are TRBV29-1 and TRBJ2-6, with D perhaps TRBD1 (6 bases). Trimming cost V 8 bases and J 0 bases, with 29 bases left between them. Germline lookup yields CDR1 SQVTM and CDR2 ANQGSEA. The CDR3 loop spans 20 amino acids. CDR3 amino acids: CSYRPAKQGPTNSGANVLTF. The CDR3 DNA is TGCAGCTACAGACCCGCCAAACAGGGCCCGACGAACTCTGGGGCCAACGTCCTGACTTTC.

This clonotype was seen many times. V is TRBV5-1 and J is TRBJ1-2; TRBD1 matches at 7 bases. Germline V lookup: CDR1 SGHRS, CDR2 YFSETQ. This CDR3 spans 13 amino acids. Trimming took 8 bases from V and 8 from J; bases not matched to a gene: 12. The CDR3 reads CASSTGTALGYTF. CDR3 DNA sequence: TGCGCCAGTAGTACCGGGACAGCCTTAGGCTACACCTTC.

This clonotype was seen many times. The chain carries TRBV9 and TRBJ1-1; 8 bases align to TRBD1. V trimming: 4 bases; J trimming: 0 bases; junction bases outside the gene matches: 5. This CDR3 spans 15 amino acids. Per germline, CDR1 SGDLS and CDR2 YYNGEE. CDR3 loop: CASSFTGGMNTEAFF. The CDR3 DNA is TGTGCCAGCAGCTTCACAGGGGGGATGAACACTGAAGCTTTCTTT.

In regard to this clonotype: It may be a read error: a sequence one base away is much more abundant. The gene calls are TRBV7-6 and TRBJ1-6; D gene uncertain. The CDR3 consists of 13 residues. V was cut by 8 bases and J by 5 bases, with 10 bases left in between. Looked up from germline, CDR1 is SGHVS and CDR2 is FNYEAQ. This CDR3 reads CASGAVDNSPLHF. The CDR3 DNA sequence: TGTGCCAGCGGCGCGGTAGATAATTCACCCCTCCACTTT.

This chain links TRBV29-1 with TRBJ2-7, with 10 bases aligning to TRBD1. This CDR3 has 12 residues. Germline loops: CDR1 SQVTM, CDR2 ANQGSEA. V lost 4 bases and J lost 6; bases outside the gene matches: 3. The CDR3 DNA reads as TGCAGCGTTGCGGGACAGGGGATCGAGCAGTACTTC. Its translation is CSVAGQGIEQYF.

The chain employs TRBV2 and TRBJ1-1; TRBD1 aligns across 9 bases. Trimming removed 6 bases from V and 5 bases from J; junction bases left unmatched: 7. The CDR3 length is 14 residues. The germline V gene encodes CDR1 SNHLY and CDR2 FYNNEI. The CDR3 loop is CASRSQGARTEAFF. The CDR3 coding sequence is TGTGCCAGCAGATCACAGGGGGCGAGGACTGAAGCTTTCTTT.

This clonotype was seen many times. The chain links TRBV19 to TRBJ2-2; weak D call: TRBD2 (6 bases). CDR3 length: 15 amino acids. The germline gives CDR1 LNHDA, CDR2 SQIVND (reference sequence). Deletions cut 3 bases from V and 4 bases from J, with 12 bases between. CDR3 loop: CASSMLAQTTGELFF. The CDR3 DNA follows: TGTGCCAGTAGTATGCTAGCGCAGACCACCGGGGAGCTGTTTTTT.

The chain couples TRBV29-1 to TRBJ2-6; possible D gene TRBD2, 6 bases. The CDR3 length is 12 residues. Trimming removed 8 bases at V and 2 bases at J, with 7 bases between. The germline V gene has CDR1 SQVTM and CDR2 ANQGSEA. The CDR3 spells CSLAAGANVLTF. The DNA for the CDR3 is TGCAGCTTAGCGGCTGGGGCCAACGTCCTGACTTTC.

Note on this clonotype: Here the CDR3 omits its conserved ending phenylalanine or tryptophan, so a read error is the likely source. The genes are TRBV10-1 and TRBJ1-2; D possibly corresponds to TRBD1 (5 bases). V was pared by 6 bases and J by 2 bases, with 13 bases between. CDR1 is WNHNN and CDR2 is SYGVQD in the germline V gene (reference sequence). The CDR3 sequence is 14 residues long. The CDR3 sequence: CASSSGTANYGYTL. The CDR3 bases are TGCGCCAGCAGCTCCGGGACGGCGAACTATGGCTACACCCTC.

The chain employs TRBV2 and TRBJ1-5, with D perhaps matching TRBD1 (6 bases). The CDR3 length is 15 residues. From germline, CDR1 is SNHLY and CDR2 FYNNEI. Trimming removed 2 bases at V and 4 bases at J, with 12 bases between. CDR3 region: CASSEFGQPNQPQHF. In DNA, the CDR3 is TGTGCCAGCAGTGAATTTGGACAGCCGAATCAGCCCCAGCATTTT.

As concerns this clonotype: Since a much larger clone is just one base distant, this may be a read error. The chain employs TRBV10-3 and TRBJ2-3; D remains unclear. The CDR3 runs to 14 residues. Germline V lookup: CDR1 ENHRY, CDR2 SYGVKD. V dropped 4 bases and J dropped 8 bases, with 16 bases sitting between them. The chain's CDR3 is CAISVKAFSGTQYF. DNA of the CDR3: TGTGCCATCAGTGTCAAGGCATTTTCAGGTACGCAGTATTTT.

The V gene is TRBV11-1, the J gene TRBJ2-7; TRBD1 matches at 7 bases. The germline V gene has CDR1 SGHAT and CDR2 FQDESV (reference sequence). Trimming at V came to 1 base and at J to 6 bases, leaving 6 bases not matched to a gene. This CDR3 has 14 residues. The CDR3 loop reads CASSLDWWDSEQYF. The CDR3 DNA follows: TGTGCCAGCAGCTTAGATTGGTGGGACAGCGAGCAGTACTTC.

This chain uses TRBV6-5 with TRBJ2-1; no clear D. The V gene lost 5 bases and the J gene lost 5 bases, with 10 bases spanning the gap. The CDR3 sequence is 13 residues long. The germline CDR1 and CDR2 sequences are MNHEY and SVGAGI. CDR3: CASSRLSDNEQFF. CDR3 coding DNA: TGTGCCAGCAGTAGATTGTCCGACAATGAGCAGTTCTTC.